These 12 T cell receptor beta chains were all obtained from the same sample, sequenced in a study of blood T cells in healthy people across ages. Primed by a sample-barcoded 5' primer and a J-beta primer mix, a second PCR proceeded for about 6 to 11 cycles. From the 5' RACE reads, TCRdb called clonotypes with MiXCR, one entry per CDR3 protein. The table lists around 1.1 million distinct CDR3 sequences, around two fifths of them singletons. The sample consisted of blood. These receptors were obtained from a man aged 18-30 years in good health.

V is TRBV6-5 and J is TRBJ2-1; D gene unclear. Germline CDR1 and CDR2: MNHEY and SVGAGI. The CDR3 runs 14 residues. The ends were cut back, 6 bases at V and 15 bases at J, with 24 bases in the middle. CDR3 DNA sequence: TGTGCCAGCAGGCGACTGAAGCTTAATACGTATTGGTTCTTC. Translated: CASRRLKLNTYWFF.

This clonotype was detected only a few times. The rearrangement joins TRBV15 to TRBJ1-2; D might be TRBD1 (6 bases). V was clipped by 0 bases and J by 8 bases, with 16 bases between them. The CDR3 is 15 amino acids. CDR1 and CDR2 from the germline V gene are LNHNV and YYDKDF (reference sequence). CDR3 region: CATSRDKGRGTGYTF. Here the CDR3 DNA reads TGTGCCACCAGCAGAGATAAGGGCAGGGGAACCGGCTACACCTTC.

The chain carries TRBV20-1 and TRBJ1-1; D possibly corresponds to TRBD1 (6 bases). Germline values: CDR1 DFQATT, CDR2 SNEGSKA (reference sequence). There are 16 residues in the CDR3. The V end lost 4 bases, the J end lost 0 bases, and 18 bases lay between the germline ends. For the CDR3, the DNA is TGCAGTGCTAAATTTAGGGGGAGAGTCATGAACACTGAAGCTTTCTTT. Protein: CSAKFRGRVMNTEAFF.

J is TRBJ1-1 and V is TRBV27; possible D gene TRBD1, 6 bases. V lost 7 bases and J 1 base, leaving 10 bases between the germline ends. This CDR3 is 13 amino acids long. In germline, CDR1 is MNHEY, CDR2 SMNVEV (reference sequence). The CDR3 is CASIGGANTEAFF. The CDR3 DNA sequence: TGTGCCAGCATCGGGGGCGCGAACACTGAAGCTTTCTTT.

This chain links TRBV20-1 with TRBJ2-3; perhaps D is TRBD1 or TRBD2 (5 bases each). The CDR3 has 14 amino acids. The V gene lost 6 bases and the J gene lost 10 bases, with 23 bases spanning the gap. Looked up from germline, CDR1 is DFQATT and CDR2 is SNEGSKA (reference sequence). The DNA of the CDR3 is TGCAGTGCCAGTCGGTGGGACCTCAGGGATGCGCAGTATTTT. As protein: CSASRWDLRDAQYF.

This chain links TRBV30 with TRBJ1-5; possible D gene TRBD1, 5 bases. With 2 bases removed from V and 5 bases from J, the gap between germline ends came to 13 bases. Germline-derived CDR1 and CDR2 are GTSNPN and SVGIG (reference sequence). This CDR3 is built from 14 residues. CDR3 protein: CAWSQGVGHQPQHF. The CDR3 bases are TGTGCCTGGAGTCAGGGTGTTGGGCATCAGCCCCAGCATTTT.

This CDR3 is CASSCVAGGSYGYTF. CDR3 in DNA: TGTGCCAGCAGTTGTGTGGCAGGGGGCAGCTATGGCTACACCTTC. The chain has TRBV12-3 or TRBV12-4 and TRBJ1-2, with 8 bases identical to TRBD1. The CDR3 loop spans 15 amino acids. V was pared by 4 bases and J by 4 bases, with 8 bases of the junction left unmatched.

The chain combines TRBV7-2 with TRBJ2-1; D not resolved. The J call may be in error: the DNA end matches TRBJ2-7 better. The germline V gene has CDR1 SGHTA and CDR2 FQGNSA. The CDR3 is 14 residues long. CDR3 protein: CASSNFDPAYEQYF. Written as DNA, the CDR3 is TGTGCCAGCAGCAATTTTGACCCGGCCTACGAGCAGTACTTC.

Points on this clonotype: A much larger clone lies a single base off, so this may be a read error. The chain couples TRBV7-2 to TRBJ2-1; tentatively, D is TRBD2 (5 bases). The length of the CDR3 is 17 residues. Trimming pared 5 bases from V and 13 bases from J, leaving 30 bases between. Germline CDR1 reads SGHTA; CDR2 reads FQGNSA. Written as DNA, the CDR3 is TGTGCCAGCAGCCCTACAGCTCTGACTAATCCTCAAGAGACCCAGTTCTTC. Amino acids: CASSPTALTNPQETQFF.

There are many counts of this clonotype. V gene TRBV12-3 or TRBV12-4 combines with J gene TRBJ2-1; 9 nucleotides line up with TRBD1. The CDR3 spans 14 residues. V shed 6 bases, J shed 8 bases, and the junction held 8 bases outside the gene matches. This chain's CDR3 is CASSLDRGWDEQFF. The CDR3 nucleotides are TGTGCCAGCAGCCTGGACAGGGGATGGGATGAGCAGTTCTTC.

The chain combines TRBV20-1 with TRBJ2-3, with 11 bases matching TRBD2. CDR3 length: 15 amino acids. Germline-derived CDR1 and CDR2 are DFQATT and SNEGSKA (reference sequence). Trimming at V came to 5 bases and at J to 3 bases, leaving 7 bases not matched to a gene. DNA of the CDR3: TGCAGTGCTGGAAATAGCGGGGGGGGAACAGATACGCAGTATTTT. Protein product: CSAGNSGGGTDTQYF.

This clonotype turned up a few times. The rearrangement joins TRBV3-1 to TRBJ2-3; unclear D gene. The V gene's germline CDR1 is LGHDT and CDR2 YNNKEL (reference sequence). The CDR3 is 14 residues long. Trimming pared 1 base from V and 2 bases from J, leaving 7 bases between. The CDR3 is CASSQALSTDTQYF. In DNA, the CDR3 is TGTGCCAGCAGCCAAGCCCTATCCACAGATACGCAGTATTTT.